Described below is a single T cell receptor (beta chain) sequence and its context. In the original analysis: Reference gene primer amplification gave estimated nucleated cell counts. Only in-frame clones appear in the TCRdb table, and some are missing; sequencing was by immunoSEQ multiplex PCR. V and J calls and clone size are copied from that table; D and trimming were computed from the DNA. The table lists 200,000 to 250,000 clones, around 89% of them singletons. The sample is drawn from a study of blood T cell repertoires in COVID-19. In the study overall: The United States, Italy and Spain supplied acute and convalescent COVID-19 samples. In each case, the material was cDNA or gDNA derived from T cells, B-cell-depleted T cells, or PBMCs.

Germline loops: CDR1 SGHTA, CDR2 FQGTGA. V lost 2 bases and J lost 6, with 17 bases in between. The CDR3 length is 15 residues. A Seattle source enrolled patients during active infection and followed them longitudinally. This TCR derives from a man aged 25-40 years with COVID-19, enrolled during active disease. The chain carries TRBV7-3 and TRBJ2-7; a possible D gene is TRBD1 (6 bases). Sequenced material: peripheral blood. The CDR3 DNA is TGTGCCAGCAGCTTATGGCAGGGGCCCATGGGCGAGCAGTACTTC. This translates into CASSLWQGPMGEQYF.